These T cell receptor beta chains were read from a single sample in a study of blood T cell repertoires in COVID-19. TCRdb's copy holds only in-frame clones and misses some; the assay was immunoSEQ multiplex PCR. The table has about 180,000 clones, approximately 85% seen once. The sequenced material came from PBMCs or T cells enriched from blood (not recorded which). All receptors derive from a man between 40 and 49 years old who had recovered from COVID-19. Each CDR3 is given with its conserved first and last residue. The D gene is left open where the match is weak. Part of the rows lack a size; the others show once, few, many or a class for expanded clones.

NA	TRBV9	NA	TRBJ1-2	TGTGCCAGCAGCGTAGGGGGGGACCCTAACTATGGCTACACCTTC	CASSVGGDPNYGYTF
NA	TRBV25-1	once	TRBJ1-2	TGTGCCAGCTCCGCCGGTCTTCAGGTCCATGGCTACACCTTC	CASSAGLQVHGYTF
NA	TRBV5-6	NA	TRBJ1-1	TGTGCCAGCAGCTTGGCCTTAGAGGGAAGGGCTTTCTTT	CASSLALEGRAFF
TRBD1	TRBV5-4	NA	TRBJ1-1	TGTGCCAGCAGCGGACCGTCGGACAGGGGAAACACTGAAGCTTTCTTT	CASSGPSDRGNTEAFF
NA	TRBV5-4	NA	TRBJ1-2	TGTGCCAGCAGCTCGGCGGGGGTTAACTATGGCTACACCTTC	CASSSAGVNYGYTF
TRBD2	TRBV15	NA	TRBJ2-1	TGTGCCACCAGCAGAGGACTAGCGGGAGTAGGGGATGAGCAGTTCTTC	CATSRGLAGVGDEQFF
NA	TRBV5-4	NA	TRBJ2-4	TGTGCCAGCAGCTTGGACAGGACCCTAGCCAAAAACATTCAGTACTTC	CASSLDRTLAKNIQYF
NA	TRBV28	NA	TRBJ1-6	TGTGCCAGCAGAGGGGGGGGGCATTCACCCCTCCACTTT	CASRGGGHSPLHF
NA	TRBV5-5	NA	TRBJ1-2	TGTGCCAGCAGCTCCATTGGGGGGAAGAACAACTATGGCTACACCTTC	CASSSIGGKNNYGYTF
NA	TRBV30	NA	TRBJ1-4	TGTGCCTGGAGTCAGGGGCACGCAGATTATAATGAAAAACTGTTTTTT	CAWSQGHADYNEKLFF
NA	TRBV10-3	NA	TRBJ1-5	TGTGCCATCAGTGAAACACAGGGCCATCAGCCCCAGCATTTT	CAISETQGHQPQHF
NA	TRBV9	few	TRBJ1-2	TGTGCCAGCGCCCGGGGGACCTATGGCTACACCTTC	CASARGTYGYTF
TRBD1	TRBV30	NA	TRBJ1-5	TGTGCCTGGAGTGTCCGGGACAGCTACAATCAGCCCCAGCATTTT	CAWSVRDSYNQPQHF
NA	TRBV30	NA	TRBJ1-6	TGTGCCTGGAGTGTTCTCGGACAATCCAATTCACCCCTCCACTTT	CAWSVLGQSNSPLHF
TRBD1	TRBV19	many	TRBJ1-5	TGTGCCAGTAGTACAACAGGGGGCGGACAGCCCCAGCATTTT	CASSTTGGGQPQHF
TRBD1	TRBV4-2	NA	TRBJ2-5	TGTGCCAGCAGCCAAGGACCGACAGGGGCCGGGGAGACCCAGTACTTC	CASSQGPTGAGETQYF
NA	TRBV28	few	TRBJ2-1	TGTGCCAGCAGTCTCGACCGACTAGGTTGGGACGAGCAGTTCTTC	CASSLDRLGWDEQFF
NA	TRBV15	few	TRBJ2-1	TGTGCCACCAGGAGACTGGGGGGGGCCTCCTACAATGAGCAGTTCTTC	CATRRLGGASYNEQFF
NA	TRBV29-1	NA	TRBJ2-4	TGCAGCGCCCGAACCTGGGCGGGCTTTCAGTACTTC	CSARTWAGFQYF
NA	TRBV6-5	once	TRBJ2-2	TGTGCCAGCAGCTTACAGGGGAACACCGGGGAGCTGTTTTTT	CASSLQGNTGELFF
TRBD1	TRBV7-9	NA	TRBJ2-7	TGTGCCAGCAGCTTAGGATCGGGGACAGGGCGGAACTTC	CASSLGSGTGRNF
NA	TRBV19	NA	TRBJ1-5	TGTGCCAGTAGTACAGGACACGGCTTGAATCAGCCCCAGCATTTT	CASSTGHGLNQPQHF
NA	TRBV27	NA	TRBJ2-3	TGTGCCAGCAGTTGGGGGCCCAATTGGAGAGATACGCAGTATTTT	CASSWGPNWRDTQYF
NA	TRBV19	NA	TRBJ2-7	TGTGCCAGTAGCCTACGGACGGGACTCTCCTACGAGCAGTACTTC	CASSLRTGLSYEQYF
NA	TRBV28	NA	TRBJ2-5	TGTGCCAGCAGTTTATCGGGGTTGGAGACCCAGTACTTC	CASSLSGLETQYF
NA	TRBV19	NA	TRBJ2-1	TGTGCCAGTAACGGCCATTCTAGGTTTGGTCAGTTCTTC	CASNGHSRFGQFF
TRBD1	TRBV11-2	NA	TRBJ1-6	TGTGCCAGCACGATACAGGGGAACGGTTCACCCCTCCACTTT	CASTIQGNGSPLHF
NA	TRBV12-3/TRBV12-4	once	TRBJ1-2	TGTGCGAACAGGTTCCTAGGGAGCTACACCTTC	CANRFLGSYTF
NA	TRBV5-1	NA	TRBJ2-7	TGCGCCAGCAGCTTGTTGTCAGGCCAGACCTACGAGCAGTACTTC	CASSLLSGQTYEQYF
TRBD1	TRBV5-8	NA	TRBJ1-4	TGTGCCAGCAGCTTAGGGACAGCCGCGGTGTGGGAAAAACTGTTTTTT	CASSLGTAAVWEKLFF
NA	TRBV5-1	NA	TRBJ1-1	TGCGCCAGCAGCTTGGACGGGTACCGGAACACTGAAGCTTTCTTT	CASSLDGYRNTEAFF
NA	TRBV15	once	TRBJ1-1	TGTGCCACCAGCAGAGATCAGGAAACCTCTGAAGCTTTCTTT	CATSRDQETSEAFF
NA	TRBV12-3/TRBV12-4	NA	TRBJ2-3	TGTGCCAGCAGTTCGGGATTGACAGATACGCAGTATTTT	CASSSGLTDTQYF
NA	TRBV18	NA	TRBJ1-1	TGTGCCAGCTCACCCCTACCGTTCGGGGGGCAGATCACTGAAGCTTTCTTT	CASSPLPFGGQITEAFF
TRBD1	TRBV19	NA	TRBJ1-3	TGTGCCAGCCACATACAGGGGGCTGTTGGAAACACCATATATTTT	CASHIQGAVGNTIYF
TRBD2	TRBV27	NA	TRBJ2-7	TGTGCCAGCAGGGGGATTAGCGGGAGAGGCGAGCAGTACTTC	CASRGISGRGEQYF
NA	TRBV28	NA	TRBJ1-2	TGTGCCAGCAGTCCCTCCCAGGCTAACTATGGCTACACCTTC	CASSPSQANYGYTF
TRBD1	TRBV24-1	NA	TRBJ2-7	TGTGCCGTCGGACAGGTACCCTACGAGCAGTACTTC	CAVGQVPYEQYF
NA	TRBV2	NA	TRBJ2-2	TGTGCCAGCAGCCTACTACGACCCGGGGAGCTGTTTTTT	CASSLLRPGELFF
TRBD1	TRBV28	NA	TRBJ1-3	TGTGCCAGCAGGGGAGGGACAGGGCGAGGAAACACCATATATTTT	CASRGGTGRGNTIYF
TRBD1	TRBV30	NA	TRBJ1-4	TGTGCCTGGGGACAGGGAGGCACCGCAACTAATGAAAAACTGTTTTTT	CAWGQGGTATNEKLFF
NA	TRBV3-1/TRBV3-2	NA	TRBJ1-6	TGTGCCAGCAGCCACCGTTCCTCACCCCTCCACTTT	CASSHRSSPLHF
NA	TRBV19	NA	TRBJ2-7	TGTGCCAGTAGTGCCCTCGGACAGCTTTACGAGCAGTACTTC	CASSALGQLYEQYF
NA	TRBV20-1	once	TRBJ2-7	TGCAGTGCTAGTCTAGGGGCGTGGAACGAGCAGTACTTC	CSASLGAWNEQYF
TRBD1	TRBV7-8	few	TRBJ2-7	TGTGCCAGCAGCCTGATTCTAGGGACAGGGGGGGACGAGCAGTACTTC	CASSLILGTGGDEQYF
NA	TRBV20-1	many	TRBJ2-3	TGCAGTGCTGAGGTGGATACGCAGTATTTT	CSAEVDTQYF
NA	TRBV2	NA	TRBJ1-1	TGTGCCAGCAAAACCTCAACAGGGCGCAACACTGAAGCTTTCTTT	CASKTSTGRNTEAFF
TRBD1	TRBV6-6	few	TRBJ1-1	TGTGCCAGCAGTCCCGGGACAGGGGGCCCCAGAATGAACACTGAAGCTTTCTTT	CASSPGTGGPRMNTEAFF
TRBD1	TRBV29-1	NA	TRBJ2-7	TGCAGCGTTGCTGACAGGGACAACGAGCAGTACTTC	CSVADRDNEQYF
TRBD1	TRBV5-1	NA	TRBJ1-1	TGCGCCAGCAGCTTGGGACAGGGAATGAACACTGAAGCTTTCTTT	CASSLGQGMNTEAFF
NA	TRBV30	NA	TRBJ2-1	TGTGCCTGGAGTGTAATAATCACAGGATGGAATGAGCAGTTCTTC	CAWSVIITGWNEQFF
NA	TRBV10-3	NA	TRBJ1-4	TGTGCCATCAGTGCGGGGGTTTCGGCTGAAAAACTGTTTTTT	CAISAGVSAEKLFF
NA	TRBV11-3	NA	TRBJ2-7	TGTGCCAGCAGCTCAACGCTAGACGTGTACGAGCAGTACTTC	CASSSTLDVYEQYF
NA	TRBV18	few	TRBJ1-1	TGTGCCAGCTCACCGGGCCTCGGGGACACTGAAGCTTTCTTT	CASSPGLGDTEAFF
NA	TRBV7-2	NA	TRBJ2-7	TGTGCCAGCAGCTTATTGGGGGGAACCTACGAGCAGTACTTC	CASSLLGGTYEQYF
NA	TRBV12-5	NA	TRBJ2-1	TGTGCTAGTGGTCTTACCGGGACACCTGAGCAGTTCTTC	CASGLTGTPEQFF
TRBD2	TRBV11-2	once	TRBJ2-2	TGTGCCAGCTTCGGGACTAGCGGGATTTTTGCTGGGGAGCTGTTTTTT	CASFGTSGIFAGELFF
TRBD1	TRBV28	NA	TRBJ1-3	TGTGCCAGTGAGGACAGGGTGGGAAACACCATATATTTT	CASEDRVGNTIYF
NA	TRBV7-8	NA	TRBJ1-6	TGTGCCAGCACCCTTGGCACAGGTCCTCGGGCTAATTCACCCCTCCACTTT	CASTLGTGPRANSPLHF
NA	TRBV9	NA	TRBJ1-1	TGTGCCAGCAGCGTAGGTTACATCAACACTGAAGCTTTCTTT	CASSVGYINTEAFF